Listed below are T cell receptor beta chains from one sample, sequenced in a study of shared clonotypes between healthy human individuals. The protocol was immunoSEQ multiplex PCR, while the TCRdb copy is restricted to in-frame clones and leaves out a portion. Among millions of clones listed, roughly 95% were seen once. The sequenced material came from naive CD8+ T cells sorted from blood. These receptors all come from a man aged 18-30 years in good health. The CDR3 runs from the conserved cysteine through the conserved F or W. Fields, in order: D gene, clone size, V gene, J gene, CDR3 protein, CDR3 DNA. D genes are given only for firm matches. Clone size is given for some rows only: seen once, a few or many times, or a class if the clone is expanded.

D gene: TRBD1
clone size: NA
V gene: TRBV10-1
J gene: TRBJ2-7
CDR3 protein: CASSESRQGIDEQYF
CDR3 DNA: TGCGCCAGCAGTGAGTCGCGACAGGGAATCGACGAGCAGTACTTC

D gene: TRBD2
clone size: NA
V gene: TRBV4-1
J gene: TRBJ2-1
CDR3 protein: CASSRPGLAVNEQFF
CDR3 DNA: TGCGCCAGCAGCCGACCGGGACTAGCGGTTAATGAGCAGTTCTTC

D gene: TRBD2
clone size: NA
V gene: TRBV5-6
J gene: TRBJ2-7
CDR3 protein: CASSWATSGRSEQYF
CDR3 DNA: TGTGCCAGCAGCTGGGCGACTAGCGGGAGGTCCGAGCAGTACTTC

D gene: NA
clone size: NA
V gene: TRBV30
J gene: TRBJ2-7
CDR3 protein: CACWTGDTYEQYF
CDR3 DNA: TGTGCCTGCTGGACTGGTGATACCTACGAGCAGTACTTC

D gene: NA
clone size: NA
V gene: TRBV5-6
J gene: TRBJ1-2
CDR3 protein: CASSSSGNVNYGYTF
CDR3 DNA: TGTGCCAGCAGCTCCTCTGGGAACGTTAACTATGGCTACACCTTC

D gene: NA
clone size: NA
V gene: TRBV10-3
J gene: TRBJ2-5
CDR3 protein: CAINEDSNQETQYF
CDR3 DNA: TGTGCCATCAATGAAGACAGCAACCAAGAGACCCAGTACTTC

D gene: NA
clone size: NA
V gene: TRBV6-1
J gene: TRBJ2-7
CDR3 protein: CASSYPEQYF
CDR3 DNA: TGTGCCAGCAGTTATCCCGAGCAGTACTTC

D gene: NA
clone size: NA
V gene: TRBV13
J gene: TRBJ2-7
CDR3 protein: CASSRSHYYEQYF
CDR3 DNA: TGTGCCAGCAGCCGGTCACACTACTACGAGCAGTACTTC

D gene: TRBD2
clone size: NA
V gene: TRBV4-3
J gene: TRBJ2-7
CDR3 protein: CASSQSPTSGVSSYEQYF
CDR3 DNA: TGCGCCAGCAGCCAAAGTCCCACTAGCGGAGTGAGCTCCTACGAGCAGTACTTC

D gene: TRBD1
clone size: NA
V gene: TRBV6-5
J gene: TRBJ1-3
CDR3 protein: CASRSGGGGNTIYF
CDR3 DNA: TGTGCCAGCAGATCAGGGGGTGGTGGAAACACCATATATTTT

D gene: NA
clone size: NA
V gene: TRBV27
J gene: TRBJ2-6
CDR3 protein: CASAPVGVTGANVLTF
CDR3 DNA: TGTGCCAGCGCACCGGTAGGGGTAACTGGGGCCAACGTCCTGACTTTC

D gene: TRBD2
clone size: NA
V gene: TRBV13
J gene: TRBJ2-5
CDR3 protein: CASSETSGGAETQYF
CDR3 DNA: TGTGCCAGCAGCGAGACTAGCGGGGGGGCCGAGACCCAGTACTTC

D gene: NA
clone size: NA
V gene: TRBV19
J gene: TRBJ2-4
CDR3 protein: CASSLDGEGIQYF
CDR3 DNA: TGTGCCAGTAGTCTGGACGGAGAGGGCATTCAGTACTTC

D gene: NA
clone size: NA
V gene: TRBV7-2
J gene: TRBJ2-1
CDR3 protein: CASSLSGTAYNEQFF
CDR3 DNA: TGTGCCAGCAGCCTTAGCGGGACAGCCTACAATGAGCAGTTCTTC

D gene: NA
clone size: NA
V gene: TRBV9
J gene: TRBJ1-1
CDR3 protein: CASSGRQDEAFF
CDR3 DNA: TGTGCCAGCAGCGGACGACAGGATGAAGCTTTCTTT

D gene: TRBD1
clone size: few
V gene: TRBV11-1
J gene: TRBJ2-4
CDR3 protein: CASSLAPDRVYF
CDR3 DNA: TGTGCCAGCAGCTTAGCGCCGGACAGGGTGTACTTC

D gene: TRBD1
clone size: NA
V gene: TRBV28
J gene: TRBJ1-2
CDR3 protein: CASSFRQGASGYTF
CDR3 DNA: TGCGCCAGCAGTTTCCGGCAGGGGGCGAGTGGCTACACCTTC

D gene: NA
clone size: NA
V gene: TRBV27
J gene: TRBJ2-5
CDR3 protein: CASSSSGTQETQYF
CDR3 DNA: TGTGCCAGCAGTTCATCCGGGACCCAAGAGACCCAGTACTTC

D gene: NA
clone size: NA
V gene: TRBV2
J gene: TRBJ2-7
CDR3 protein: CASRPPGPHSYEQYF
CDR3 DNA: TGTGCCAGCAGGCCGCCGGGGCCCCATTCCTACGAGCAGTACTTC

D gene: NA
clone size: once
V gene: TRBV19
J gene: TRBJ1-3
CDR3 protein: CASSMGVGNTIYF
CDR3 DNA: TGTGCCAGTAGTATGGGGGTTGGAAACACCATATATTTT

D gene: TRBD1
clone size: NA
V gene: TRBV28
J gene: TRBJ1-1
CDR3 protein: CATQYRGLNTEAFF
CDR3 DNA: TGTGCCACACAATACAGGGGACTGAACACTGAAGCTTTCTTT

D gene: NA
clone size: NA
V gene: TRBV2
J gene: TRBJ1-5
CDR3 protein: CASSAGISNQPQHF
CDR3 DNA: TGTGCCAGCAGTGCGGGCATTAGCAATCAGCCCCAGCATTTT

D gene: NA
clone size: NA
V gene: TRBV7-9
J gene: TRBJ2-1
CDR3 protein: CASSLVGGDNEQFF
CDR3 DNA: TGTGCCAGCAGCTTAGTAGGCGGGGACAATGAGCAGTTCTTC

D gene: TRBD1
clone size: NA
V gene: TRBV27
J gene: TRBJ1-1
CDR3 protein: CASSVTGGNTEAFF
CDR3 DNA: TGTGCCAGCAGCGTGACAGGGGGGAACACTGAAGCTTTCTTT

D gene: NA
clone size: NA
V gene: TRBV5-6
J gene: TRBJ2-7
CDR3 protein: CASSLDWTAVGSEQYF
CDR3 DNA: TGTGCCAGCAGCTTGGATTGGACAGCCGTCGGGTCCGAGCAGTACTTC

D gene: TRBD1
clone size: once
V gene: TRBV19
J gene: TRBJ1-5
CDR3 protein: CASSLGKGAADYSNQPQHF
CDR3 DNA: TGTGCCAGTAGTCTCGGGAAGGGGGCCGCGGATTATAGCAATCAGCCCCAGCATTTT

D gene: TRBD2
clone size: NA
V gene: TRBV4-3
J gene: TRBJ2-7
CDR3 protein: CASSQGLAGDPPEQYF
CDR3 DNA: TGCGCCAGCAGCCAGGGACTAGCGGGAGACCCCCCCGAGCAGTACTTC

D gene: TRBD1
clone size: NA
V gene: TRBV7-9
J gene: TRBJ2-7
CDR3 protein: CASSLVRDRGYEQYF
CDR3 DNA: TGTGCCAGCAGCTTGGTTCGGGACAGGGGATACGAGCAGTACTTC

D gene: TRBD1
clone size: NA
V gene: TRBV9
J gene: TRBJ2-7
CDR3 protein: CASSPRGGTGANTGDEQYF
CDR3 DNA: TGTGCCAGCAGCCCGCGAGGTGGGACAGGGGCGAATACCGGTGACGAGCAGTACTTC

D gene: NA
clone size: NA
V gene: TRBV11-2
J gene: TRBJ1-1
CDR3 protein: CASSYGTEAFF
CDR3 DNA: TGTGCCAGCAGCTATGGCACTGAAGCTTTCTTT

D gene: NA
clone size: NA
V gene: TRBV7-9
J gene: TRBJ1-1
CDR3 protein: CASSLPAHLEAFF
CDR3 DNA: TGTGCCAGCAGCTTACCCGCTCACCTTGAAGCTTTCTTT

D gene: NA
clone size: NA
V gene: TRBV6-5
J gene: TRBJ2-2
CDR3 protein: CASSYGVADTGELFF
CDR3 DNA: TGTGCCAGCAGTTACGGTGTAGCGGACACCGGGGAGCTGTTTTTT

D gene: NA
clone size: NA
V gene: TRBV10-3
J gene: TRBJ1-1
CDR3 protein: CASLLGMNTEAFF
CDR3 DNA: TGTGCCAGCCTCCTCGGGATGAACACTGAAGCTTTCTTT

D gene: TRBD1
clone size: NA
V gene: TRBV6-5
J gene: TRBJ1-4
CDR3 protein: CASSPEDRVGEKLFF
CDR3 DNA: TGTGCCAGCAGTCCGGAGGACAGGGTTGGTGAAAAACTGTTTTTT

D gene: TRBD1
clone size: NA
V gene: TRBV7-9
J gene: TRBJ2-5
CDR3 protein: CASSSWTGGFETQYF
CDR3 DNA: TGTGCCAGCAGCTCGTGGACAGGGGGCTTTGAGACCCAGTACTTC

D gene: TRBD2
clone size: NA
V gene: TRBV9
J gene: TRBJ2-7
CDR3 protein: CASSVASGSYEQYF
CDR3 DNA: TGTGCCAGCAGCGTAGCTAGCGGGTCCTACGAGCAGTACTTC

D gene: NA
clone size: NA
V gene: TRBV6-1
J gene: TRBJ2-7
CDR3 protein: CASNGGTASSYEQYF
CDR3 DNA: TGTGCCAGCAACGGGGGGACAGCGAGCTCCTACGAGCAGTACTTC

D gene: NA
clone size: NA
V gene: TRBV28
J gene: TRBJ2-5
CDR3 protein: CASSLNVAGETQYF
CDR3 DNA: TGTGCCAGCAGTTTAAACGTAGCCGGAGAGACCCAGTACTTC

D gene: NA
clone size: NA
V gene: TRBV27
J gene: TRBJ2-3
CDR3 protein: CASSLLLGDLDTQYF
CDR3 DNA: TGTGCCAGCAGTTTACTCTTAGGGGATCTAGATACGCAGTATTTT

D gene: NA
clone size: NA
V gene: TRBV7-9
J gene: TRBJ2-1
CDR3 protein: CASSFGSFLLNEQFF
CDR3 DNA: TGTGCCAGCAGCTTCGGCAGTTTCCTATTGAATGAGCAGTTCTTC

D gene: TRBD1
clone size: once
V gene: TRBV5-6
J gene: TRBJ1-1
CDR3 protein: CASSLLGQGETEAFF
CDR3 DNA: TGTGCCAGCAGCTTGCTGGGACAGGGCGAGACTGAAGCTTTCTTT

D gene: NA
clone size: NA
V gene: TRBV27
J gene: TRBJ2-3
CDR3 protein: CASSQSTDTQYF
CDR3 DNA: TGTGCCAGCAGTCAGAGCACAGATACGCAGTATTTT

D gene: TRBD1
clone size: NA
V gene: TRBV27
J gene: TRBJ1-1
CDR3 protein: CASSFMKGASAEAFF
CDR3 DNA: TGTGCCAGCAGTTTTATGAAGGGGGCTAGCGCTGAAGCTTTCTTT

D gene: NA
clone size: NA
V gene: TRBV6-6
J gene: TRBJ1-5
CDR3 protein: CASGGSGASNQPQHF
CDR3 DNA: TGTGCCAGCGGAGGGTCGGGGGCGAGCAATCAGCCCCAGCATTTT

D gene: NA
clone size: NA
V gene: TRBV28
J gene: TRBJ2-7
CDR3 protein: CASSIQGGSHEQYF
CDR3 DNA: TGTGCCAGCAGTATTCAGGGGGGAAGCCACGAGCAGTACTTC

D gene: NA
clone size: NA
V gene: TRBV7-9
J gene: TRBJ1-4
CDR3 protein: CASSSMGGWDEKLFF
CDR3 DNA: TGTGCCAGCAGCTCGATGGGGGGCTGGGACGAAAAACTGTTTTTT

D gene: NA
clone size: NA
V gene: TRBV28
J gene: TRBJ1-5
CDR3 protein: CASSFPAADSNQPQHF
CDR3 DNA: TGTGCCAGCAGTTTCCCGGCGGCAGATAGCAATCAGCCCCAGCATTTT